Here is one T cell receptor (beta chain) with its context. Cohort placement rested on clinical history that participants reported themselves. The CDR3 totals 14 residues. Per the germline V gene, CDR1 is SGHDN and CDR2 is FVKESK. Trimming cost V 6 bases and J 2 bases; bases outside gene matches: 4. TCRdb keeps only in-frame clones here, not all; method: immunoSEQ multiplex PCR. The sample records approximately 200,000 clones, roughly nine tenths being singletons. This specimen belongs to a study of blood T cell repertoires in COVID-19. The material sequenced was PBMCs or T cells enriched from blood (not recorded which). This TCR was sampled from a woman aged 25 to 39 who had recovered from COVID-19. This chain uses TRBV14 with TRBJ2-7; 10 positions agree with TRBD1. The CDR3 DNA reads as TGTGCCAGCAGTCGGACAGGGGGAACCTACGAGCAGTACTTC. This gives the protein CASSRTGGTYEQYF.